This TCR beta chain came from a study of identical twins. CDR1 is SGHRS, CDR2 YFSETQ, per germline. The CDR3 runs to 15 residues. Trimming removed 4 bases from V and 4 bases from J; junction bases left unmatched: 7. In the case of this clonotype: No antigen is known for it.

Each CDR3 protein gets one entry after TCRdb re-called the 5' RACE reads with MiXCR. The sample consists of 1.5 million to 2 million distinct CDR3 sequences, about 30% of them appearing once. Whole-study results and caveats: Zero-insertion analyses were open to partial confounding by invariant MAIT and iNKT cells. There was an excess of low generation probability in the out-of-frame alpha sequences that twins shared. While abundant cord blood beta clonotypes carried fewer insertions, memory repertoires showed no such pattern. Models, which agreed with sharing between unrelated individuals, nonetheless underestimated the out-of-frame TCR alpha sharing seen in monozygotic twins.

Sequencing input: cord blood. V is TRBV5-1 and J is TRBJ2-3; TRBD2 aligns across 9 bases. The source of this sequence is a newborn girl in good health. In DNA form, the CDR3 reads TGCGCCAGCAGCCCCCTAGCGGGAACCCCAGATACGCAGTATTTT. This encodes CASSPLAGTPDTQYF.